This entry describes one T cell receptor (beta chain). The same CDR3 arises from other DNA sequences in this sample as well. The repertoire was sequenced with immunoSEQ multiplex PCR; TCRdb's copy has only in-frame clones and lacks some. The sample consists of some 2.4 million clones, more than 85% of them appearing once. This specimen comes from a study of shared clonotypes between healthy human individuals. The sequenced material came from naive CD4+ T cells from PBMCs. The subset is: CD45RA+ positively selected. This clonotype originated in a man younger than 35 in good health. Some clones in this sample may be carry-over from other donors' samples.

CDR3 in amino acids: CASSLPGTPNTEAFF. CDR3 bases: TGTGCCAGCAGTTTACCCGGGACACCGAACACTGAAGCTTTCTTT. The chain uses TRBV28 and TRBJ1-1; a possible D gene is TRBD1 (6 bases). Trimming left V 2 bases short and J 1 base short, with 11 bases between. The CDR3 length is 15 residues. Germline-derived CDR1 and CDR2 are MDHEN and SYDVKM.